The following is a TCR beta chain sequence with its context. Its antigen is undetermined. This sample stems from a study of monozygotic twins with inflammatory bowel disease. CDR1 is DFQATT and CDR2 is SNEGSKA in the germline V gene (reference sequence). The CDR3 has 14 amino acids. General observations from the study: Support was lacking for any single strong IBD-associated signal or clonotype. For IBD patients, clonotypes shared with others were fewer than for healthy twins, especially with disease activity.

There were roughly 3,200 ng of total RNA used for each TCR library. There were eight separate reactions per sample in which cDNA was made. TCRdb processed the 5' RACE reads again and assigns one entry to each CDR3 protein, with no DNA. The sample data list 110,000 to 150,000 distinct CDR3 sequences. Sequenced material: blood. This chain joins TRBV20-1 and TRBJ1-1; TCRdb indicates TRBD1, and absent DNA this call remains unverified. The origin of this receptor is a human donor with ulcerative colitis or Crohn's disease, or a healthy co-twin of an affected twin (not recorded which). CDR3 protein: CSARRMGVNTEAFF.